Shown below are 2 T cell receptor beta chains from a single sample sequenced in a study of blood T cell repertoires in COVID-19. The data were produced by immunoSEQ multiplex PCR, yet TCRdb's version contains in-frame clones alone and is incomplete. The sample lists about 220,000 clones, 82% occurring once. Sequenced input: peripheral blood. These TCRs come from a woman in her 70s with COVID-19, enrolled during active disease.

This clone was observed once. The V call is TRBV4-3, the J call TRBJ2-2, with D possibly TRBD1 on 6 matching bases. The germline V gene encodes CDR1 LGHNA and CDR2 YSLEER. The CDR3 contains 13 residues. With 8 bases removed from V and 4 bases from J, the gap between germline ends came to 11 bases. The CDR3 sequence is CASRTVGTGELFF. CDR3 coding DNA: TGCGCCAGCCGGACAGTTGGCACCGGGGAGCTGTTTTTT.

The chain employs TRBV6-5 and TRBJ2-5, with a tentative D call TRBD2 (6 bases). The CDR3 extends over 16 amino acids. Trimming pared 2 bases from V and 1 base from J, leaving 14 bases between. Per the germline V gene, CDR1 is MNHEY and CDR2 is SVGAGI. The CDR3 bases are TGTGCCAGCAGTTACGGAACCCGGGACTTCCAAGAGACCCAGTACTTC. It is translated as CASSYGTRDFQETQYF.